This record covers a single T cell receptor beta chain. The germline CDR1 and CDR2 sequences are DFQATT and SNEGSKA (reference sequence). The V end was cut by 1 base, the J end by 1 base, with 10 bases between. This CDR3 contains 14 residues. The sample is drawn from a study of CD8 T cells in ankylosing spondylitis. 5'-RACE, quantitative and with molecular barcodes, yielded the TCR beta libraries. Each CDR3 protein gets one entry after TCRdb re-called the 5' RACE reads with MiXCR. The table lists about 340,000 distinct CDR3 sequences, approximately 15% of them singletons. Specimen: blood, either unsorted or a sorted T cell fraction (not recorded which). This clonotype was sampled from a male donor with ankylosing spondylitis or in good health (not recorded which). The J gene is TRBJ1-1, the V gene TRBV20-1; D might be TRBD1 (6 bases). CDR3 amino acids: CSARGGGQNTEAFF. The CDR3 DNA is TGCAGTGCTAGAGGGGGGGGGCAGAACACTGAAGCTTTCTTT.